This T cell receptor (beta chain) was recovered during a study of cytomegalovirus exposure and HLA in healthy donors. Broader study findings: A later analysis appeared to link common viral pathogens to several of the most significant clusters.

Unrecorded immune exposure was likely among donors, who were nominally healthy when sampled. About this clone: Its target is not known.

PCR was performed using 60 Vbeta and 13 Jbeta primers. In the authors' methods: Roughly 9.9 million shared chains were among the about 80 million unique TCR beta chains that a later analysis counted. Sequencing used immunoSEQ multiplex PCR; TCRdb keeps in-frame clones, though not all of them. V, J and clone size were drawn from that table, and D and trimming were deduced from the DNA. The repertoire table contains 65,000 to 90,000 clones. The sequenced sample consisted of PBMCs. This clonotype originated in a female donor in good health and CMV-seropositive.

This CDR3 reads CSVEGGTGAAYEQYF. For the CDR3, the DNA is TGCAGCGTTGAAGGAGGGACAGGGGCTGCCTACGAGCAGTACTTC. The chain links TRBV29-1 to TRBJ2-7, with 10 bases lining up with TRBD1. The CDR3 consists of 15 residues. Per the germline V gene, CDR1 is SQVTM and CDR2 is ANQGSEA. V lost 1 base, J lost 2 bases, and 5 bases stayed unmatched.